These 8 T cell receptor beta chains originate from one sample sequenced in a study of identical twins. One entry per CDR3 protein, called by TCRdb with MiXCR from the 5' RACE reads. Counted here are 220,000 or so distinct CDR3 sequences, roughly 7% occurring once; the ten biggest clones make up roughly 3.7%. The same specimen was also included in a second study, on yellow fever vaccine responses in identical twins.

The sequenced sample consisted of memory (CD45RO+) T cells sorted from blood. Receptors originate from a young woman in good health.

In this sample, this clonotype turned up many times. The gene calls are TRBV7-3 and TRBJ2-2; D is undetermined. This CDR3 is 13 amino acids long. V was cut by 5 bases and J by 1 base, with 5 bases left in between. Germline CDR1 and CDR2: SGHTA and FQGTGA. The chain's CDR3 is CASSPQNTGELFF. In DNA, the CDR3 is TGTGCCAGCAGCCCGCAGAACACCGGGGAGCTGTTTTTT.

The gene calls are TRBV12-3 or TRBV12-4 and TRBJ1-4; D is unresolved. The V end was cut by 3 bases, the J end by 4 bases, with 18 bases between. The CDR3 extends over 17 amino acids. The CDR3 spells CASSFVASFRGNEKLFF. The CDR3, as DNA: TGTGCCAGCAGTTTTGTCGCCTCTTTTCGGGGTAATGAAAAACTGTTTTTT.

This clonotype was found many times. The chain couples TRBV6-1 to TRBJ2-7; 11 bases match TRBD2. Germline V gene sequence: CDR1 MNHNS, CDR2 SASEGT. The CDR3 contains 14 residues. J lost 1 base, V lost 7 bases, and 3 bases had no gene match. CDR3 loop: CASKLAGGSYEQYF. The DNA for the CDR3 is TGTGCCAGCAAGCTAGCGGGAGGATCCTACGAGCAGTACTTC.

This clonotype was counted a few times. CDR3 nucleotide sequence: TGCAGTGTTTGGGGGGGTGAGACTAGCGCTGAGCAGTTCTTC. This gives the protein CSVWGGETSAEQFF. This chain links TRBV20-1 with TRBJ2-1; TRBD2 aligns across 8 bases. V lost 7 bases and J lost 9; bases outside the gene matches: 14. Germline V gene sequence: CDR1 DFQATT, CDR2 SNEGSKA (reference sequence). There are 14 residues in the CDR3.

The rearrangement joins TRBV20-1 to TRBJ1-1; D uncertain. The CDR3 runs to 17 residues. Germline V gene data show CDR1 as DFQATT and CDR2 as SNEGSKA (reference sequence). Trimming took off 0 bases at V and 1 base at J, with 18 bases between the two ends. This CDR3 reads CSARDPTQRPTNTEAFF. As DNA, the CDR3 is TGCAGTGCTAGAGATCCCACGCAACGCCCTACGAACACTGAAGCTTTCTTT.

This clonotype was seen more than once but under ten times. The J gene is TRBJ2-3, the V gene TRBV11-2; 9 positions agree with TRBD1. This CDR3 contains 14 residues. CDR1 and CDR2 (germline): SGHAT, FQNNGV. V shed 5 bases and J 4 bases; nucleotides not matched to a gene: 4. The CDR3 loop is CASSPGQGSDTQYF. CDR3 bases: TGTGCCAGCAGCCCCGGACAGGGGTCAGATACGCAGTATTTT.

This clonotype was counted a few times. This chain connects TRBV20-1 to TRBJ1-2, with D possibly matching TRBD1 (5 bases). The germline V gene encodes CDR1 DFQATT and CDR2 SNEGSKA (reference sequence). This CDR3 spans 12 amino acids. The germline V and J ends were trimmed by 2 bases and 8 bases, with 12 bases remaining between them. This chain's CDR3 is CSARMAGKGYTF. CDR3 bases: TGCAGTGCTAGAATGGCAGGGAAGGGCTACACCTTC.

The CDR3, as DNA: TGCAGTGCGCTTAAAAGCGGGAGGACAGATACGCAGTATTTT. Residues: CSALKSGRTDTQYF. The chain carries TRBV20-1 and TRBJ2-3, with 9 bases aligning to TRBD2. The CDR3 covers 14 residues. The V gene end was trimmed by 6 bases and the J gene end by 3 bases; junction bases not matched to a gene: 7. Germline assignment: CDR1 DFQATT and CDR2 SNEGSKA (reference sequence).